This T cell receptor beta chain was observed in a study of cytomegalovirus exposure and HLA in healthy donors. The CDR3 covers 16 residues. V was clipped by 0 bases and J by 10 bases, with 19 bases between them. Germline V lookup: CDR1 SGHVS, CDR2 FQNEAQ. The PCR had 60 Vbeta and 13 Jbeta primers. Generated by immunoSEQ multiplex PCR, the TCRdb table keeps only in-frame clones and is missing some. The sample records around 120,000 clones, 70% to 80% being singletons. This TCR came from a young man in good health and CMV-seronegative. The chain joins TRBV7-8 to TRBJ1-5, with D possibly TRBD1 on 6 matching bases. Material for sequencing was PBMCs. The CDR3 loop reads CASSLAVYTGLQPQHF. DNA for the CDR3: TGTGCCAGCAGCTTAGCCGTTTATACAGGGCTTCAACCCCAGCATTTT. The full variable domain, in which reference TRBV7-8 and TRBJ1-5 provide the parts outside the CDR3, is GAGVSQSPRYKVAKRGQDVALRCDPISGHVSLFWYQQALGQGPEFLTYFQNEAQLDKSGLPSDRFFAERPEGSVSTLKIQRTQQEDSAVYLCASSLAVYTGLQPQHFGDGTRLSIL.